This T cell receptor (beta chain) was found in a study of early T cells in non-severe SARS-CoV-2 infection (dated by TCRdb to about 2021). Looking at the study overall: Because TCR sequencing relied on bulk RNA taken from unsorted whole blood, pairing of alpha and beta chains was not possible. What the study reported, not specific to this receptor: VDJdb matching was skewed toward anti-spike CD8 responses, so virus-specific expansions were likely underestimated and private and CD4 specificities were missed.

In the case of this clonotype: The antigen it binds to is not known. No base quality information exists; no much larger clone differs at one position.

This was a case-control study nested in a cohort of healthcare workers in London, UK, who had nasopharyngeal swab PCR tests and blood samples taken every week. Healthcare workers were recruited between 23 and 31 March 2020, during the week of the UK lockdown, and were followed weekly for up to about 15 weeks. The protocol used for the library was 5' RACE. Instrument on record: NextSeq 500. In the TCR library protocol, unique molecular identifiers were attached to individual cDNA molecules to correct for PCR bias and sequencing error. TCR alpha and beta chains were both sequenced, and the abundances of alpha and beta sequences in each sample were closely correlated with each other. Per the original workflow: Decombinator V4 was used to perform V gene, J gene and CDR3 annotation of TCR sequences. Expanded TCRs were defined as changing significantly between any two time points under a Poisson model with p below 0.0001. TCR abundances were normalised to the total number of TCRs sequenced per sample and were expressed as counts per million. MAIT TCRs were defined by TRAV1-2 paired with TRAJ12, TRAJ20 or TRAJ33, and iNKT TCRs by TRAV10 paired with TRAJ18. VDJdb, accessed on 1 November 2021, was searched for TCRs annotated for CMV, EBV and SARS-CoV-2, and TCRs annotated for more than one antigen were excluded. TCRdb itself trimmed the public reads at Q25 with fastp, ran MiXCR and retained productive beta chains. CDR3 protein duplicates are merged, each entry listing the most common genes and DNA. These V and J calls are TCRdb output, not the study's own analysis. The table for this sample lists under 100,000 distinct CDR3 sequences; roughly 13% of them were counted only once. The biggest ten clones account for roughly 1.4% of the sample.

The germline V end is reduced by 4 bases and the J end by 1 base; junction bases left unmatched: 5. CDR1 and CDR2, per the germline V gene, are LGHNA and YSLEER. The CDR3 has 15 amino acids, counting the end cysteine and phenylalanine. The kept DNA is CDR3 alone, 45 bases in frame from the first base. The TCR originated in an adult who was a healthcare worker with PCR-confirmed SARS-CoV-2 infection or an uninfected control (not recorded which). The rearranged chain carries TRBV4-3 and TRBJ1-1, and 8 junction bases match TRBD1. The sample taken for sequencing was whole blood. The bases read TGCGCCAGCAGCCTTTCGGGGACAGGGAACACTGAAGCTTTCTTT. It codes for CASSLSGTGNTEAFF.